This paragraph reports one T cell receptor (beta chain). What it binds is unknown. The source of the sample is a study of radiation and T cells in renal cell carcinoma. The germline CDR1 and CDR2 sequences are GTSNPN and SVGIG (reference sequence). Trimming shortened V by 2 bases and J by 5 bases, and 18 bases separated the two germline ends. This CDR3 has 15 residues. The time point is: blood 2 weeks post-SBRT. The treatment is: 15 Gy SBRT to primary tumor, nephrectomy 4 weeks later. The tumor was a clear cell renal cell carcinoma. TCRdb keeps only in-frame clones here, not all; method: immunoSEQ multiplex PCR. The repertoire holds about 130,000 clones, 88% seen once, with 5.8% in the top ten. Regarding the study as a whole: In blood, top tumor clones expanded by 2 weeks, shrinking by 4.

The material sequenced was blood, taken from a patient whose treatment included radiotherapy and nephrectomy. This clonotype originated in an older woman with renal cell carcinoma. The chain employs TRBV30 and TRBJ1-2, with a tentative D call TRBD1 (6 bases). The CDR3 DNA reads as TGTGCCTGGAGTTCATGGGCAGGGGTGTCTTATGGCTACACCTTC. It specifies CAWSSWAGVSYGYTF.